These T cell receptor beta chains were read from a single sample in a study of shared clonotypes between healthy human individuals. The data were produced by immunoSEQ multiplex PCR, yet TCRdb's version contains in-frame clones alone and is incomplete. The profile shows over 2 million clones, 85% to 95% of them singletons. Sequenced input: naive CD4+ T cells sorted from blood. The receptors here all came from a man aged 18-30 years in good health. The CDR3 runs from the conserved cysteine through the conserved F or W. D genes are given only for firm matches. Clone size, where shown, is once, few, many, or a class for clones that have expanded.

J	V	D	size	CDR3	DNA
TRBJ2-7	TRBV6-5	NA	once	CASRRFGQLAYEQYF	TGTGCCAGCAGGAGATTTGGACAGCTGGCCTACGAGCAGTACTTC
TRBJ1-2	TRBV7-2	NA	NA	CASSLSSPYGYTF	TGTGCCAGCAGCTTATCCTCCCCTTATGGCTACACCTTC
TRBJ1-2	TRBV5-6	NA	NA	CASSLQEGYTF	TGTGCCAGCAGCTTGCAGGAGGGCTACACCTTC
TRBJ1-6	TRBV6-5	TRBD1	NA	CASSGTGYNSPLHF	TGTGCCAGCAGTGGGACAGGGTATAATTCACCCCTCCACTTT
TRBJ2-2	TRBV7-9	NA	NA	CASSWAFTAGELFF	TGTGCCAGCAGCTGGGCGTTTACCGCCGGGGAGCTGTTTTTT
TRBJ2-1	TRBV7-2	TRBD1	once	CASSLETGGPPPYNEQFF	TGTGCCAGCAGCTTAGAAACAGGGGGACCTCCCCCCTACAATGAGCAGTTCTTC
TRBJ1-5	TRBV6-1	NA	NA	CASSEATGTRNQPQHF	TGTGCCAGCAGTGAAGCGACTGGGACTCGCAATCAGCCCCAGCATTTT
TRBJ2-2	TRBV7-6	TRBD1	once	CASSLGQGNTGELFF	TGTGCCAGCAGCCTCGGACAGGGTAACACCGGGGAGCTGTTTTTT
TRBJ1-1	TRBV5-6	NA	NA	CASRWGMNTEAFF	TGTGCCAGCAGGTGGGGGATGAACACTGAAGCTTTCTTT
TRBJ1-2	TRBV19	TRBD1	NA	CASSIGDRASGYTF	TGTGCCAGTAGTATAGGGGACAGGGCGAGCGGCTACACCTTC
TRBJ2-2	TRBV4-3	TRBD2	NA	CASSVGLAANTGELFF	TGCGCCAGCAGCGTAGGACTAGCGGCGAACACCGGGGAGCTGTTTTTT
TRBJ2-7	TRBV18	TRBD2	NA	CASSPYGLAYEQYF	TGTGCCAGCTCACCATACGGACTAGCCTACGAGCAGTACTTC
TRBJ2-7	TRBV7-2	TRBD2	NA	CASSLIASGPSYEQYF	TGTGCCAGCAGCTTAATCGCTAGCGGGCCTTCCTACGAGCAGTACTTC
TRBJ2-5	TRBV6-5	NA	NA	CASSSGLGETQYF	TGTGCCAGCAGCTCAGGGCTGGGCGAGACCCAGTACTTC
TRBJ2-7	TRBV9	NA	NA	CASSPTSEFSYEQYF	TGTGCCAGCAGCCCCACCAGCGAGTTCTCCTACGAGCAGTACTTC
TRBJ1-4	TRBV4-3	NA	NA	CASSQDLGGNEKLFF	TGCGCCAGCAGCCAAGATTTGGGCGGTAATGAAAAACTGTTTTTT
TRBJ1-1	TRBV6-5	NA	NA	CASSLTRQNTEAFF	TGTGCCAGCAGTTTGACACGGCAGAACACTGAAGCTTTCTTT
TRBJ2-2	TRBV19	TRBD1	NA	CASWTGGNTGELFF	TGTGCCAGTTGGACAGGGGGCAACACCGGGGAGCTGTTTTTT
TRBJ1-5	TRBV9	NA	NA	CASSVGISSNQPQHF	TGTGCCAGCAGCGTAGGGATTTCTAGCAATCAGCCCCAGCATTTT
TRBJ2-7	TRBV10-2	NA	NA	CAIAGHTYEQYF	TGCGCCATCGCGGGACACACCTACGAGCAGTACTTC
TRBJ1-5	TRBV25-1	TRBD1	once	CASSEFGTGARQHF	TGTGCCAGCAGTGAATTTGGAACAGGGGCCCGCCAGCATTTT
TRBJ1-2	TRBV9	NA	NA	CASSGLTHGQPNYGYTF	TGTGCCAGCAGCGGTCTTACCCATGGACAGCCTAACTATGGCTACACCTTC
TRBJ2-6	TRBV30	NA	NA	CAWSVHLVGANVLTF	TGTGCCTGGAGTGTACACCTGGTTGGGGCCAACGTCCTGACTTTC
TRBJ1-2	TRBV18	TRBD1	NA	CASSPYQGQITQGTF	TGTGCCAGCTCACCCTATCAGGGACAGATAACTCAAGGCACCTTC
TRBJ2-2	TRBV27	TRBD2	NA	CASSGTAGVTGELFF	TGTGCCAGCAGCGGGACTGCGGGGGTCACCGGGGAGCTGTTTTTT
TRBJ1-2	TRBV6-5	TRBD1	NA	CASSYSVWTGRNGYTF	TGTGCCAGCAGTTACTCGGTTTGGACAGGGAGGAATGGCTACACCTTC
TRBJ1-4	TRBV5-8	NA	NA	CASSAGTATNEKLFF	TGTGCCAGCAGTGCCGGGACTGCAACTAATGAAAAACTGTTTTTT
TRBJ2-5	TRBV11-1	NA	NA	CASSLALRGAEETQYF	TGTGCCAGCAGCTTAGCTTTAAGGGGGGCCGAGGAGACCCAGTACTTC
TRBJ2-2	TRBV7-2	TRBD1	NA	CASSLAKQGMSGELFF	TGTGCCAGCAGCTTAGCAAAACAGGGGATGTCCGGGGAGCTGTTTTTT
TRBJ1-6	TRBV6-6	NA	NA	CASRQNSPLHF	TGTGCCAGCAGGCAGAATTCACCCCTCCACTTT
TRBJ1-2	TRBV10-3	NA	NA	CAISEMGTKGSYGYTF	TGTGCCATCAGTGAGATGGGGACCAAAGGGAGCTATGGCTACACCTTC
TRBJ2-5	TRBV10-3	NA	NA	CAISAGTFETQYF	TGTGCCATCAGTGCGGGGACATTTGAGACCCAGTACTTC
TRBJ1-2	TRBV30	NA	NA	CAWSVSKVQGETYGYTF	TGTGCCTGGAGTGTATCGAAGGTACAGGGAGAGACCTATGGCTACACCTTC
TRBJ2-1	TRBV11-2	NA	NA	CASSLVLGNNEQFF	TGTGCCAGCAGCTTAGTTCTCGGGAACAATGAGCAGTTCTTC
TRBJ2-7	TRBV18	TRBD1	NA	CASSPVPGQGLYEQYF	TGTGCCAGCTCACCGGTCCCGGGACAGGGGCTCTACGAGCAGTACTTC
TRBJ2-3	TRBV10-1	NA	NA	CASSDGGRGQRDTQYF	TGCGCCAGCAGTGATGGAGGCAGGGGCCAGAGGGATACGCAGTATTTT
TRBJ1-4	TRBV19	TRBD1	few	CASSPGQGRKLFF	TGTGCCAGTAGTCCGGGACAGGGTCGCAAACTGTTTTTT
TRBJ2-1	TRBV5-6	NA	NA	CASSLGIYNEQFF	TGTGCCAGCAGCTTGGGCATATACAATGAGCAGTTCTTC
TRBJ2-5	TRBV7-2	TRBD2	NA	CASSPGLWETQYF	TGTGCCAGCAGCCCGGGACTATGGGAGACCCAGTACTTC
TRBJ2-1	TRBV29-1	NA	NA	CSLGGSYNEQFF	TGCAGCCTGGGGGGATCCTACAATGAGCAGTTCTTC
TRBJ2-7	TRBV6-6	NA	NA	CASSYSKDYEQYF	TGTGCCAGCAGTTACTCCAAGGACTACGAGCAGTACTTC
TRBJ2-7	TRBV7-2	TRBD2	NA	CASSSRAEGWREAYYEQYF	TGTGCCAGCAGCTCCCGGGCCGAGGGGTGGCGGGAGGCTTACTACGAGCAGTACTTC
TRBJ2-3	TRBV10-3	TRBD2	NA	CAIAAGGDTQYF	TGTGCCATCGCTGCGGGAGGAGATACGCAGTATTTT
TRBJ2-7	TRBV30	NA	NA	CAWKPQGGEQYF	TGTGCCTGGAAACCACAGGGCGGCGAGCAGTACTTC
TRBJ1-2	TRBV5-1	NA	NA	CASSLSSNANYGYTF	TGCGCCAGCAGCTTGTCCAGTAACGCTAACTATGGCTACACCTTC
TRBJ2-7	TRBV11-2	TRBD2	NA	CASSLAGGEYEQYF	TGTGCCAGCAGTTTAGCGGGAGGGGAGTACGAGCAGTACTTC
TRBJ2-7	TRBV2	TRBD2	NA	CASSERSSGLLRSSYEQYF	TGTGCCAGCAGTGAACGGTCTAGCGGGTTGTTAAGAAGCTCCTACGAGCAGTACTTC
TRBJ2-7	TRBV28	TRBD2	NA	CASEDSGGEQYF	TGTGCCAGCGAAGATAGCGGGGGCGAGCAGTACTTC
TRBJ2-1	TRBV20-1	NA	NA	CSAYGDEQFF	TGCAGTGCTTATGGGGATGAGCAGTTCTTC
TRBJ1-1	TRBV27	NA	NA	CASQVEGNTEAFF	TGTGCCAGCCAGGTTGAGGGGAACACTGAAGCTTTCTTT
TRBJ2-5	TRBV6-5	NA	NA	CASSGWYQETQYF	TGTGCCAGCAGTGGGTGGTACCAAGAGACCCAGTACTTC